Included here is one TCR beta chain sequence, with context. The sample belongs to a study of blood T cell repertoires in COVID-19. Sequencing used immunoSEQ multiplex PCR; TCRdb keeps in-frame clones, though not all of them. The repertoire includes 400,000 to 450,000 clones, roughly nine tenths of them detected once, and around 1.1% sits in the top ten. Germline CDR1 and CDR2: SEHNR and FQNEAQ (reference sequence). Trimming took 0 bases from V and 5 from J, leaving 14 bases between them. CDR3 size: 16 residues. Cohort placement rested on clinical history that participants reported themselves. Cohort 3 donors counted as recovered after two negative PCRs, clearance, or resolved symptoms.

Sequencing was carried out using PBMCs or T cells enriched from blood (not recorded which). The chain joins TRBV7-9 to TRBJ2-1; TRBD1 is a possible D gene (5 bases). The receptor's source is a young man who had recovered from COVID-19. The DNA for the CDR3 is TGTGCCAGCAGCTTAGCGGGCAGCCGACAGAACAATGAGCAGTTCTTC. It yields the protein CASSLAGSRQNNEQFF.